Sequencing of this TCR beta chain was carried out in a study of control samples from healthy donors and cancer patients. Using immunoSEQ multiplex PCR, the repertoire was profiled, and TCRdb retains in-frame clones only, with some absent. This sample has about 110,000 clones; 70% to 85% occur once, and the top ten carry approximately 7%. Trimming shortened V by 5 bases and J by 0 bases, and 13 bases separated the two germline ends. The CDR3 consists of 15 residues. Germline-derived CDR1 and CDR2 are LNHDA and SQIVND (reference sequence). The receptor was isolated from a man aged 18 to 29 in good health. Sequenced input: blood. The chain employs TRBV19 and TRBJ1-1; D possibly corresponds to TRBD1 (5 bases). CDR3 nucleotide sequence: TGTGCCAGTAGTTGGGGGACCGCAATGAACACTGAAGCTTTCTTT. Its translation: CASSWGTAMNTEAFF.